The 2 T cell receptor beta chains given below trace back to one sample, sequenced in a study of blood T cell repertoires in COVID-19 (dated by TCRdb to about 2020). Library construction relied on the immunoSEQ multiplex PCR assay. Not all clones reach the TCRdb copy of this immuneACCESS table, which keeps in-frame sequences only. Checked studies attribute under half of the gap to unresolved V genes and leave the rest unexplained. The sample table shows just over 25,000 clones, and 90% are seen once. About 7.4% of the sample lies in the top ten. The sequenced material came from peripheral blood. Source of these receptors: a human donor in a cohort sampled during active COVID-19.

V gene TRBV27 combines with J gene TRBJ2-7; D may be TRBD2 (6 bases). Per germline, CDR1 MNHEY and CDR2 SMNVEV (reference sequence). With 6 bases removed from V and 4 bases from J, the gap between germline ends came to 16 bases. The CDR3 sequence is 14 residues long. Here the CDR3 DNA reads TGTGCCAGCAGGCTGACTAGTTTCCATTACGAGCAGTACTTC. Its protein product is CASRLTSFHYEQYF.

V gene TRBV2 combines with J gene TRBJ2-3; perhaps TRBD2 as D (5 bases). The CDR3 covers 15 residues. Germline loops: CDR1 SNHLY, CDR2 FYNNEI. V lost 3 bases and J lost 1, with 11 bases in between. This chain's CDR3 is CASSERGMGTDTQYF. The CDR3 DNA reads as TGTGCCAGCAGTGAGAGAGGGATGGGCACAGATACGCAGTATTTT.